This T cell receptor beta chain was found in a study of blood T cell repertoires in COVID-19. The authors' processing: Reference gene primers were amplified, and this amplification served to estimate nucleated cell counts. Here immunoSEQ multiplex PCR was the method, and the copy in TCRdb shows in-frame clones only, minus some. The DNA gave D and trimming, while V, J and clone size come from that table. The data show 350,000 or so clones, around nine tenths seen once. Ages ranged from about 18 to 89 years, with residence in some 25 US areas. Exposed enrollees had met someone with a PCR-confirmed or clinician-diagnosed COVID-19 case at some point within the 2 weeks before study entry. CDR1 and CDR2 (germline): GTSNPN, SVGIG (reference sequence). With 1 base removed from V and 9 bases from J, the gap between germline ends came to 10 bases. CDR3 length: 12 amino acids.

What was sequenced was PBMCs or T cells enriched from blood (not recorded which). This chain connects TRBV30 to TRBJ1-5; tentatively, D is TRBD1 (5 bases). The receptor's source is a woman in her twenties or thirties who had been exposed to COVID-19. The CDR3 is CAWSGSGGPQHF. CDR3 nucleotide sequence: TGTGCCTGGAGTGGGTCGGGGGGGCCCCAGCATTTT.